This T cell receptor (beta chain) derives from a study of OX40 agonist ivuxolimab in advanced cancers. Study-wide context: The costimulatory receptor OX40 (CD134) was targeted by ivuxolimab, a fully human IgG2 agonistic monoclonal antibody. Intravenous ivuxolimab was administered to patients every 2 weeks at six dose levels: 0.01, 0.1, 0.3, 1.5, 3 and 10 mg/kg. Of the 50 or so patients in dose escalation, about 20 had hepatocellular carcinoma, approximately 15 had melanoma, 9 had renal cell carcinoma and 9 had head and neck cancer. The dose-escalation cohort was around 84% male with a mean age of around 62 years, ranging from roughly 20 to 80. Patients were allowed to have had prior anti-PD-1, anti-PD-L1 or anti-CTLA-4 therapy, and 40% to 45% of the dose-escalation patients had been treated with checkpoint inhibitors. Three dose-escalation patients achieved partial responses, one with hepatocellular carcinoma and two with cutaneous melanoma. The point of sequencing TCRbeta in the periphery was to test whether ivuxolimab changed TCR sequence diversity and drove clonal T-cell expansion. The paper reports the monotherapy dose-escalation portion (N of about 47 patients) of the phase I ivuxolimab trial. Here is what the overall study found, with its caveats: The antigen specificity of the clonally expanded peripheral T cells was not determined. At doses of 0.1 to 3.0 mg/kg, clonal expansion of both CD4+ and CD8+ blood T cells was observed from baseline to week 6. On average, CD8+ T cells showed more expanded clones than CD4+ T cells after ivuxolimab. In the 0.1-3.0 mg/kg groups, partial responders were among the patients with the lowest normalized peripheral clonal expansion, particularly in CD8+ T cells. Low levels of normalized T-cell clonal expansion were also shown by some nonresponding patients.

The germline ends are 18 bases apart after V is trimmed by 5 bases and J by 2 bases. The CDR3 goes from the cysteine to the phenylalanine over 16 residues. The DNA shown is the 48-base CDR3, in frame from base 1. CDR1 is given as MDHEN and CDR2 as SYDVKM, both from the germline V gene. Comments on this clone: The antigen it binds to is not known. No base qualities exist here, and no much larger clone lies one base off it.

Patients with autoimmune disease history or receiving systemic immunosuppression were excluded from the trial. Peripheral blood for TCR sequencing was collected from all dose cohorts at baseline, on cycle 4 day 1, and on cycle 7 day 1. Samples came from an open-label, multicenter, first-in-human phase I dose-escalation trial of ivuxolimab. The trial enrolled adults with locally advanced or metastatic head and neck squamous cell, hepatocellular, melanoma or renal cell carcinoma. Before TCR sequencing, CD4+ and CD8+ T cells were separately sorted from peripheral blood. For sequencing of the TCRbeta CDR3 region, genomic DNA was extracted from the sorted cells. The immunoSEQ Assay was used to sequence the TCRbeta CDR3 regions. TCRdb took this table from immuneACCESS and kept in-frame rearrangements with V and J called. Such tables lack part of the clones; where checked against another copy, unresolved V genes explain under half of the gap, and the rest is unexplained. This sample is represented by roughly 80,000 clones; about 87% of them were singletons. The top ten clones comprise 6.9% of the sample.

The chain uses TRBV28 and TRBJ1-1, with TRBD1 tentatively as D gene (6 bases match). This clonotype was sampled from an adult with an advanced solid tumor such as melanoma, head and neck, liver or kidney cancer. Source: CD4+ or CD8+ T cells sorted from blood, taken in a trial of the OX40 agonist ivuxolimab. The CDR3 in this case is CASSLGAAQGNTEAFF. At the DNA level, the sequence is TGTGCCAGCAGTCTAGGGGCGGCACAGGGAAACACTGAAGCTTTCTTT. With the portions outside the CDR3 filled from the reference TRBV28 and TRBJ1-1 genes, the complete variable region becomes DVKVTQSSRYLVKRTGEKVFLECVQDMDHENMFWYRQDPGLGLRLIYFSYDVKMKEKGDIPEGYSVSREKKERFSLILESASTNQTSMYLCASSLGAAQGNTEAFFGQGTRLTVV.